This T cell receptor (beta chain) appears in the sequencing data of a study of T cell clonotyping in hematopoietic cell transplantation. This CDR3 has 13 residues. In germline, CDR1 is SGHTA, CDR2 FQGTGA. V lost 4 bases to trimming and J lost 4 bases, with 10 bases between them. Generated by immunoSEQ multiplex PCR, the TCRdb table keeps only in-frame clones and is missing some. The sample holds about 6,500 clones; around 97% are singletons and the top ten take roughly 15%. The time point is: recipient sample about 28 days before transplant, after cytoreduction. V and J are TRBV7-3 and TRBJ1-2; D is unclear. The receptor was derived from a man aged 70-80 years with acute myeloid leukemia. Some clones in this sample may be carry-over from other donors' samples. The starting material was peripheral blood mononuclear cells, obtained before stem cell transplant. CDR3 in amino acids: CASSSGLLYGYTF. The CDR3 DNA reads as TGTGCCAGCAGCTCCGGACTACTCTATGGCTACACCTTC.